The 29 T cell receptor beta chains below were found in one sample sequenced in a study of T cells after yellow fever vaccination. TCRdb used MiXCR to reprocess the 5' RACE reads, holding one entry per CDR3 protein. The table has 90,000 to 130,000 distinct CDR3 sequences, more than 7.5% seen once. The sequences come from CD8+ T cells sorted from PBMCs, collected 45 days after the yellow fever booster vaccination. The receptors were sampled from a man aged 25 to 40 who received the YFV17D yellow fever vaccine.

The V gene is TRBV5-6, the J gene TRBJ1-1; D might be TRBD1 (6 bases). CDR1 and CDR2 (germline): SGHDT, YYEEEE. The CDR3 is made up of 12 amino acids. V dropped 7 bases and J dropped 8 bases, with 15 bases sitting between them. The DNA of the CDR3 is TGTGCCAGCGGCCCCCAGGGGCGAGAAGCTTTCTTT. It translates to CASGPQGREAFF. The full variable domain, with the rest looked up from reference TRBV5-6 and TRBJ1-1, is DAGVTQSPTHLIKTRGQQVTLRCSPKSGHDTVSWYQQALGQGPQFIFQYYEEEERQRGNFPDRFSGHQFPNYSSELNVNALLLGDSALYLCASGPQGREAFFGQGTRLTVV.

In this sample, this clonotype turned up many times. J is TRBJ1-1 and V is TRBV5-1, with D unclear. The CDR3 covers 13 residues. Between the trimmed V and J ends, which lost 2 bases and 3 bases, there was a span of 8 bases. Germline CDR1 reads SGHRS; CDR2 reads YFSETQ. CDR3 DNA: TGCGCCAGCAGCTTCACAGAGGACACTGAAGCTTTCTTT. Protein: CASSFTEDTEAFF.

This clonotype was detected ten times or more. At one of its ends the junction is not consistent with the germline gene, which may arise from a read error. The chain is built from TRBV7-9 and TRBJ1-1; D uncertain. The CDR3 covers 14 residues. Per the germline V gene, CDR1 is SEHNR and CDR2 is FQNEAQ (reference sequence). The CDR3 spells CASSLGSENTEAFF. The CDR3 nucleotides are TGTGCCAGCAGTTTAGGTTCGGAGAACACTGAAGCTTTCTTT.

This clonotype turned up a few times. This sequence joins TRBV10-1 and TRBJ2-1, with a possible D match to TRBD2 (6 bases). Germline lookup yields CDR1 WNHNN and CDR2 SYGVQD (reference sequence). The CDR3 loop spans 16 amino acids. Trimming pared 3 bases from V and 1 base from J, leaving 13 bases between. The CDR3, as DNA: TGCGCCAGCAGTGATTCTCGCGGAGGGTCCTACAATGAGCAGTTCTTC. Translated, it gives CASSDSRGGSYNEQFF.

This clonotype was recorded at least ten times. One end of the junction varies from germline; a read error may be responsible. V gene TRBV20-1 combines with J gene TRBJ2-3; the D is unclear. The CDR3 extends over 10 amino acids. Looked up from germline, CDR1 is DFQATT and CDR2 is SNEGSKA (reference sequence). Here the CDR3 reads CSARGDTQYF. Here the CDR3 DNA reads TGCAGTGCGAGAGGAGATACGCAGTATTTT.

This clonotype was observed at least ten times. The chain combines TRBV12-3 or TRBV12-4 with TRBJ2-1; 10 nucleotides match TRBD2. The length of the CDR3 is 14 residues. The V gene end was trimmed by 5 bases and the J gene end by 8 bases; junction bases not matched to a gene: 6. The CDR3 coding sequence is TGTGCCAGCAGTCCTAGCGGGAGTAACGATGAGCAGTTCTTC. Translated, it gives CASSPSGSNDEQFF.

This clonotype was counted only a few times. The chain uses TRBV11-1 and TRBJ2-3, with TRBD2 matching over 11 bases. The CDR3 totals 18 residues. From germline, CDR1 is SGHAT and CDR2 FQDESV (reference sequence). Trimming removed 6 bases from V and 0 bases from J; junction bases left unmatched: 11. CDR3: CASSYEPGLAASTDTQYF. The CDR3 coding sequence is TGTGCCAGCAGTTATGAACCGGGACTAGCGGCTAGCACAGATACGCAGTATTTT.

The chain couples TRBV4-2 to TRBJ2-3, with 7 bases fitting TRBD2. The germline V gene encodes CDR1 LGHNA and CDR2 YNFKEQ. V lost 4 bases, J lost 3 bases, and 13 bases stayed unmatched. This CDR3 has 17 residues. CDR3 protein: CASSPSRGGSSTDTQYF. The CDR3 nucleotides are TGTGCCAGCAGCCCCTCAAGAGGCGGGAGTAGTACAGATACGCAGTATTTT.

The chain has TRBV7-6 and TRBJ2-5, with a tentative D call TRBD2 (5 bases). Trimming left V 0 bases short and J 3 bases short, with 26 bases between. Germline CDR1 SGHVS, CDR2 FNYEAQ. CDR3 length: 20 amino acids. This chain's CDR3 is CASSLAVGGHPLQREETQYF. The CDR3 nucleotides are TGTGCCAGCAGCTTAGCGGTTGGAGGTCATCCTCTACAAAGGGAAGAGACCCAGTACTTC.

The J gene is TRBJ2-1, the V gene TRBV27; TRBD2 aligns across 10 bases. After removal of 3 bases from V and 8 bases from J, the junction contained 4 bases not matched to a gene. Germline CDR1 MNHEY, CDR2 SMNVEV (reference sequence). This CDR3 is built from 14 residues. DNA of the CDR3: TGTGCCAGCAGTTTTGCTAGCGGGAGCGATGAGCAGTTCTTC. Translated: CASSFASGSDEQFF.

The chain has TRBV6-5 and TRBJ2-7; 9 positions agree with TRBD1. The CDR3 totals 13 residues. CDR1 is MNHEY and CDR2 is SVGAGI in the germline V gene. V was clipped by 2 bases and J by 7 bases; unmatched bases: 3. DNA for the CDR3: TGTGCCAGCAGTTACGGGACAGGGTGGGAGCAGTACTTC. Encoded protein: CASSYGTGWEQYF.

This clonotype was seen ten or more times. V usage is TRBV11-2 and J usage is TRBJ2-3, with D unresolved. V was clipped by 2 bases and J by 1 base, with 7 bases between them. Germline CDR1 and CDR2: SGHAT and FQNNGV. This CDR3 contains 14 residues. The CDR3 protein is CASSLLLGTDTQYF. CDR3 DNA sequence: TGTGCCAGCAGCTTACTTTTGGGCACAGATACGCAGTATTTT.

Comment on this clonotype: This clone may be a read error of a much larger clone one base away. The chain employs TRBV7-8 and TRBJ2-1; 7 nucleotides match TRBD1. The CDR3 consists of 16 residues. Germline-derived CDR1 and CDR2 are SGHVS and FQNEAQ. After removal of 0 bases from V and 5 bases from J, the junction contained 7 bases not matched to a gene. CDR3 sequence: CASSLAGTEWHNEQFF. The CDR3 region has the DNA TGTGCCAGCAGCTTAGCCGGGACAGAGTGGCACAATGAGCAGTTCTTC.

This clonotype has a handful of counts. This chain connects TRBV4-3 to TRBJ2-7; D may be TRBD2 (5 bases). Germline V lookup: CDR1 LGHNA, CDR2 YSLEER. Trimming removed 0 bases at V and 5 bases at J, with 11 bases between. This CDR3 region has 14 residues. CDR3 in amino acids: CASSQEAVLDEQYF. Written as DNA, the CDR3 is TGCGCCAGCAGCCAAGAAGCGGTTCTCGACGAGCAGTACTTC.

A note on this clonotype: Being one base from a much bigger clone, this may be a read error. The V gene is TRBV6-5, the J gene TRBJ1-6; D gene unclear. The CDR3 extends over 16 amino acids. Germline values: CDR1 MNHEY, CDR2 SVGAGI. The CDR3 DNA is TGTGCCAGCAGTTACCTGGGATATGGGTTGAACTCACCCTTCCACTTT. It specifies CASSYLGYGLNSPFHF.

CDR3 amino acids: CSVEDLTPNNEQYF. CDR3 bases: TGCAGCGTTGAAGATCTTACCCCTAATAACGAGCAGTACTTC. The genes are TRBV29-1 and TRBJ2-7, with D uncertain. CDR3 length equals 14 residues. V was shortened by 0 bases and J by 5 bases, with 14 bases between the two germline ends. From germline, CDR1 is SQVTM and CDR2 ANQGSEA.

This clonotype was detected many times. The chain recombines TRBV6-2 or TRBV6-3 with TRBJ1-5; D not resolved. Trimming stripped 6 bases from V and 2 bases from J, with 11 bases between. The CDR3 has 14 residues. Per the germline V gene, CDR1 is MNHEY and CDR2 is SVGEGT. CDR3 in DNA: TGTGCCAGCAGCTTCAGTGCGGGCAATCAGCCCCAGCATTTT. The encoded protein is CASSFSAGNQPQHF.

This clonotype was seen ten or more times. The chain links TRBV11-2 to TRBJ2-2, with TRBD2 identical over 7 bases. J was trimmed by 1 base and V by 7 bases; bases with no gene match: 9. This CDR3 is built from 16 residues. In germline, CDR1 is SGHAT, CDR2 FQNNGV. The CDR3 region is CASTPPGGLNTGELFF. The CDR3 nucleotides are TGTGCCAGCACCCCCCCGGGGGGACTGAACACCGGGGAGCTGTTTTTT.

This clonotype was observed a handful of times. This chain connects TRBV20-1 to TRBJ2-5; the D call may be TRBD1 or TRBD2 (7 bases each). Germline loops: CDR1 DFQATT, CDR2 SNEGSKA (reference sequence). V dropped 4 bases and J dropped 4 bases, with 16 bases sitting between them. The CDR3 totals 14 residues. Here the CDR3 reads CSANQGGAAETQYF. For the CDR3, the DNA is TGCAGTGCTAACCAGGGGGGGGCAGCAGAGACCCAGTACTTC.

CDR3 bases: TGTGCCAGCAGCTCGACGGGCTTTGGGACCGGGGAGCTGTTTTTT. Translating it yields CASSSTGFGTGELFF. The rearrangement links TRBV7-6 to TRBJ2-2; D gene uncertain. Trimming stripped 4 bases from V and 5 bases from J, with 14 bases between. This CDR3 region has 15 residues. The germline CDR1 and CDR2 sequences are SGHVS and FNYEAQ. Complete variable domain (other parts from reference TRBV7-6 and TRBJ2-2): GAGVSQSPRYKVTKRGQDVALRCDPISGHVSLYWYRQALGQGPEFLTYFNYEAQQDKSGLPNDRFSAERPEGSISTLTIQRTEQRDSAMYRCASSSTGFGTGELFFGEGSRLTVL.

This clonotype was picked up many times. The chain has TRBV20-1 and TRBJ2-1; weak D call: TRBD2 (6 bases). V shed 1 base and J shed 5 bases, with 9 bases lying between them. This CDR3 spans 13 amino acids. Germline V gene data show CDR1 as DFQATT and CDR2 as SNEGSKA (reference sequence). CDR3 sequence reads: CSARVADHNEQFF. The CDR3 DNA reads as TGCAGTGCTAGAGTAGCGGACCACAATGAGCAGTTCTTC.

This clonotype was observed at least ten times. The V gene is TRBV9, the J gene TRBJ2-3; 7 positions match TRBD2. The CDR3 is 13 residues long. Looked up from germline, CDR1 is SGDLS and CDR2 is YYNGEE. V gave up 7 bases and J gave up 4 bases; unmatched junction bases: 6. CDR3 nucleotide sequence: TGTGCCAGCCTCGGGGGGAGTTCAGATACGCAGTATTTT. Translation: CASLGGSSDTQYF.

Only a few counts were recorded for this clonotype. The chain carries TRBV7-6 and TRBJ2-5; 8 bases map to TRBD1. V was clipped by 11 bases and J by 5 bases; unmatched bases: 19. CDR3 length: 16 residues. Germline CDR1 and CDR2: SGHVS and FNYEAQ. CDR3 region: CASRSGPRGLEETQYF. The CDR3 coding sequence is TGTGCCTCCCGCTCGGGTCCCAGGGGGCTGGAGGAGACCCAGTACTTC.

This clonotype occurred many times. In DNA, the CDR3 is TGTGCCAGCAGTTTAGGTTCGTGGGGCACTGAAGCTTTCTTT. This gives the protein CASSLGSWGTEAFF. This sequence joins TRBV27 and TRBJ1-1; D remains ambiguous. The CDR3 covers 14 residues. Looked up from germline, CDR1 is MNHEY and CDR2 is SMNVEV (reference sequence). V lost 2 bases and J lost 4, with 11 bases in between.

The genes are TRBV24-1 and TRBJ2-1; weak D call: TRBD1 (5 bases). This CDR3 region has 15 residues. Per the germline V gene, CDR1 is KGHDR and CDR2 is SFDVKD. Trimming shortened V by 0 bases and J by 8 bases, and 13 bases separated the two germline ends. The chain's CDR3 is CATSDLQARGDEQFF. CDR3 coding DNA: TGTGCCACCAGTGATTTGCAGGCTAGGGGCGATGAGCAGTTCTTC.

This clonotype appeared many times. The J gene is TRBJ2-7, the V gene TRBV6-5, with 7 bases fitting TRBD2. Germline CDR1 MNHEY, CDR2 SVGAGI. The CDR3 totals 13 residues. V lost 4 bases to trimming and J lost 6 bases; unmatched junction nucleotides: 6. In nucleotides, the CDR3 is TGTGCCAGCAGTTTAACTAGCGCTCCCGAGCAGTACTTC. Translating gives CASSLTSAPEQYF.

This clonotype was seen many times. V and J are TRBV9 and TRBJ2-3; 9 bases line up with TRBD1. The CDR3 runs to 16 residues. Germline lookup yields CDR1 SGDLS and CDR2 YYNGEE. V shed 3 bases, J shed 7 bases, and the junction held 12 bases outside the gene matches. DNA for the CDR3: TGTGCCAGCAGCGGATTACAGGGGGCGCACCGGAATACGCAGTATTTT. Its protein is CASSGLQGAHRNTQYF.

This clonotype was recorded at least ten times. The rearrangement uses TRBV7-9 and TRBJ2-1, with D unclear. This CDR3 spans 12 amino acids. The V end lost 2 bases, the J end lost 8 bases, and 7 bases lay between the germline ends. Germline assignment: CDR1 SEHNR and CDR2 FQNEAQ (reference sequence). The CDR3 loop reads CASSLKEYEQFF. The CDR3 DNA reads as TGTGCCAGCAGCTTAAAAGAGTATGAGCAGTTCTTC.

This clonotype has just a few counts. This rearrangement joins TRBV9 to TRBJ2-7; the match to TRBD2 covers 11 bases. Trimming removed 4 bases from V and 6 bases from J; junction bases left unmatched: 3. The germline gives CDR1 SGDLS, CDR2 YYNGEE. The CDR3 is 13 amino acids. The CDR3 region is CASSITSGGEQYF. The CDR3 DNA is TGTGCCAGCAGCATTACTAGCGGGGGCGAGCAGTACTTC.